Each of the 7 T cell receptor beta chains below was sequenced from the same sample in a study of blood T cell repertoires in COVID-19. Clones were read by immunoSEQ multiplex PCR, and TCRdb kept only the in-frame ones, dropping some. The table has around 150,000 clones, approximately 83% seen once. The material sequenced was peripheral blood. Receptor source: an older woman with acute or convalescent COVID-19.

V is TRBV21-1 and J is TRBJ2-3; the D call TRBD2 from the table was never checked on the DNA. TRBV21-1 is a listed pseudogene. This CDR3 has 13 amino acids. Here the CDR3 reads CAGLPRGTDTQYF. The CDR3 coding sequence is TGTGCCGGCCTACCCCGGGGTACAGATACGCAGTATTTT.

The chain is built from TRBV18 and TRBJ1-6; TRBD1 is a possible D gene (5 bases). There are 13 residues in the CDR3. Germline CDR1 reads KGHSH; CDR2 reads LQKENI. V lost 2 bases to trimming and J lost 10 bases, with 9 bases between them. Here the CDR3 reads CASSPGGVSPLHF. In nucleotides, the CDR3 is TGTGCCAGCTCACCAGGGGGGGTCTCACCCCTCCACTTT.

This clone was counted a single time. The chain has TRBV5-1 and TRBJ1-3; possibly TRBD1 for D (6 bases). The V end was cut by 0 bases, the J end by 2 bases, with 9 bases between. CDR1 is SGHRS and CDR2 is YFSETQ in the germline V gene. The CDR3 runs to 15 residues. CDR3 sequence reads: CASSLAGVAGNTIYF. CDR3 coding DNA: TGCGCCAGCAGCTTGGCAGGGGTAGCTGGAAACACCATATATTTT.

A single count supports this clone. This chain links TRBV6-6 with TRBJ2-1; 7 bases are shared with TRBD1. V shed 2 bases, J shed 4 bases, and the junction held 8 bases outside the gene matches. The germline V gene encodes CDR1 MNHNY and CDR2 SVGAGI (reference sequence). The CDR3 covers 16 residues. This CDR3 is CASSYKTGSPYNEQFF. CDR3 sequence (DNA): TGTGCCAGCAGTTACAAGACAGGGAGCCCGTACAATGAGCAGTTCTTC.

This chain connects TRBV19 to TRBJ1-1, with 8 bases lining up with TRBD1. From germline, CDR1 is LNHDA and CDR2 SQIVND (reference sequence). Trimming removed 5 bases from V and 4 bases from J; junction bases left unmatched: 6. This CDR3 contains 14 residues. For the CDR3, the DNA is TGTGCCAGTAGTTTTCCGGACAGGGCCACTGAAGCTTTCTTT. It specifies CASSFPDRATEAFF.

This clone was counted once. V and J are TRBV5-5 and TRBJ1-3, with D hard to call. V shed 0 bases and J shed 1 base, with 8 bases lying between them. CDR1 is SGHKS and CDR2 is YYEKEE in the germline V gene (reference sequence). The CDR3 runs to 15 residues. CDR3 coding DNA: TGTGCCAGCAGCTTGGCGCCGGGATCTGGAAACACCATATATTTT. It codes for CASSLAPGSGNTIYF.

The chain combines TRBV25-1 with TRBJ1-4, with D possibly being TRBD1 (5 bases). This CDR3 is 16 amino acids long. V dropped 3 bases and J dropped 8 bases, with 19 bases sitting between them. Germline V gene sequence: CDR1 MGHDK, CDR2 SYGVNS. The CDR3 nucleotides are TGTGCCAGCAGTGACATCCAGGGATGGGAGGGAGAAAAACTGTTTTTT. It specifies CASSDIQGWEGEKLFF. Looking up the rest from reference TRBV25-1 and TRBJ1-4 gives the full variable domain: EADIYQTPRYLVIGTGKKITLECSQTMGHDKMYWYQQDPGMELHLIHYSYGVNSTEKGDLSSESTVSRIRTEHFPLTLESARPSHTSQYLCASSDIQGWEGEKLFFGSGTQLSVL.